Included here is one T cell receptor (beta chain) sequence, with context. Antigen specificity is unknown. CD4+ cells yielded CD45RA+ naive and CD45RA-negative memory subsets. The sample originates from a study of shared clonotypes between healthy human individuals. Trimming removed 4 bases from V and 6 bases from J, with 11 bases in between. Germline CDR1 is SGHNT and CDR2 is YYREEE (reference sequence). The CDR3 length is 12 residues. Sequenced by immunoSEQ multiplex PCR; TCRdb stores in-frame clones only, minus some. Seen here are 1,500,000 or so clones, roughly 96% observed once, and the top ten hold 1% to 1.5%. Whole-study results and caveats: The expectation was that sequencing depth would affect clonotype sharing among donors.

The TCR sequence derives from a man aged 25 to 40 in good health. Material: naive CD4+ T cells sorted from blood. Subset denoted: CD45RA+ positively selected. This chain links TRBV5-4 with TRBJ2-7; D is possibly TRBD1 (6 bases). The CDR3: CASSARGREQYF. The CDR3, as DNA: TGTGCCAGCAGCGCCAGGGGACGCGAGCAGTACTTC.